One and the same sample provided the 30 T cell receptor beta chains below, sequenced in a study of shared T cell receptors in the human thymus (dated by TCRdb to about 2021). The library was generated by the immunoSEQ multiplex PCR assay. TCRdb limited this immuneACCESS table to in-frame rearrangements with V and J called. A share of clones is missing; checked studies link under half to unresolved V genes, and the rest is unexplained. Recorded for this sample are roughly 550,000 clones; about four fifths of them occurred a single time. Less than 0.015% of the sample belongs to the ten largest clones. The sample was also linked to a second study, of human thymus T cells.

The material sequenced was thymocytes. The receptors stem from a boy in the first two years of life with a congenital heart defect. Donor details come from another sample of the same person, matched by shared clones.

This clone has just one count. V gene TRBV28 combines with J gene TRBJ2-2; 8 bases line up with TRBD1. Germline lookup yields CDR1 MDHEN and CDR2 SYDVKM. Trimming at V came to 4 bases and at J to 3 bases, leaving 10 bases not matched to a gene. The CDR3 is made up of 17 amino acids. CDR3 sequence: CASSSKTGAFDTGELFF. The CDR3 coding sequence is TGTGCCAGCAGTTCCAAGACAGGGGCGTTCGACACCGGGGAGCTGTTTTTT. The entire variable domain, with the rest obtained from reference TRBV28 and TRBJ2-2, is as follows: DVKVTQSSRYLVKRTGEKVFLECVQDMDHENMFWYRQDPGLGLRLIYFSYDVKMKEKGDIPEGYSVSREKKERFSLILESASTNQTSMYLCASSSKTGAFDTGELFFGEGSRLTVL.

The chain combines TRBV10-3 with TRBJ2-5, with D hard to call. The CDR3 has 14 amino acids. The germline CDR1 and CDR2 sequences are ENHRY and SYGVKD. V shed 3 bases and J shed 2 bases, with 10 bases lying between them. CDR3 in DNA: TGTGCCATCAGTGATCCGCGGTTTCAAGAGACCCAGTACTTC. Protein sequence: CAISDPRFQETQYF.

The V and J genes are TRBV7-7 and TRBJ2-2; TRBD2 agrees at 9 bases. The CDR3 extends over 16 amino acids. Germline lookup yields CDR1 SSHAT and CDR2 FNYEAQ (reference sequence). Losses at the gene ends were 5 bases for V and 0 bases for J; bases not matched to a gene: 4. CDR3 in amino acids: CASSLRLAANTGELFF. The CDR3 DNA reads TGTGCCAGCAGCCTAAGACTAGCGGCGAACACCGGGGAGCTGTTTTTT.

The CDR3 sequence: CASVGLERHLTYNEQFF. The CDR3 region has the DNA TGTGCCAGCGTCGGACTAGAACGGCACCTGACCTACAATGAGCAGTTCTTC. The J gene is TRBJ2-1, the V gene TRBV27, with TRBD2 identical over 7 bases. V shed 8 bases and J 2 bases; nucleotides not matched to a gene: 15. The CDR3 runs 17 residues. Germline CDR1 is MNHEY and CDR2 is SMNVEV (reference sequence).

This rearrangement joins TRBV7-2 to TRBJ2-1; 8 nucleotides align to TRBD2. V was pared by 3 bases and J by 12 bases, with 13 bases of the junction left unmatched. Germline loops: CDR1 SGHTA, CDR2 FQGNSA. CDR3 length equals 15 residues. In DNA form, the CDR3 reads TGTGCCAGCAGCTTGAGTTGGGCTAGCGGGTTTCGGCAGTTCTTC. Protein: CASSLSWASGFRQFF.

The chain has TRBV7-2 and TRBJ1-2; 8 bases agree with TRBD1. After removal of 1 base from V and 5 bases from J, the junction contained 12 bases not matched to a gene. The CDR3 contains 17 residues. Germline V gene sequence: CDR1 SGHTA, CDR2 FQGNSA. The CDR3 region is CASSLESTSGQEYGYTF. The CDR3 region has the DNA TGTGCCAGCAGCTTAGAGTCGACCTCGGGACAGGAATATGGCTACACCTTC.

V is TRBV9 and J is TRBJ2-7; possible D gene TRBD1, 6 bases. In germline, CDR1 is SGDLS, CDR2 YYNGEE. V dropped 4 bases and J dropped 2 bases, with 13 bases sitting between them. The CDR3 loop spans 14 amino acids. The CDR3 is CASSPWDKAYEQYF. CDR3 sequence (DNA): TGTGCCAGCAGCCCCTGGGACAAAGCCTACGAGCAGTACTTC.

The chain recombines TRBV5-1 with TRBJ2-1; TRBD2 agrees at 10 bases. There are 18 residues in the CDR3. CDR1 SGHRS and CDR2 YFSETQ come from the germline V gene. With 0 bases clipped from V and 8 bases from J, the junction kept 14 bases outside the gene matches. The DNA of the CDR3 is TGCGCCAGCAGCTTGGTTCTAGCGGGAGTAGCCTACCCCTATGAGCAGTTCTTC. It yields the protein CASSLVLAGVAYPYEQFF.

J is TRBJ2-3 and V is TRBV27, with 7 bases fitting TRBD1. This CDR3 spans 15 amino acids. Losses at the gene ends were 2 bases for V and 0 bases for J; bases not matched to a gene: 2. CDR1 MNHEY and CDR2 SMNVEV come from the germline V gene (reference sequence). As DNA, the CDR3 is TGTGCCAGCAGTTTAGGGACAGTTAGCACAGATACGCAGTATTTT. Amino acids: CASSLGTVSTDTQYF.

The chain recombines TRBV5-1 with TRBJ1-3; 9 bases agree with TRBD1. This CDR3 contains 19 residues. V lost 0 bases and J lost 2; bases outside the gene matches: 12. Germline V gene data show CDR1 as SGHRS and CDR2 as YFSETQ. DNA for the CDR3: TGCGCCAGCAGCTTGGGAGTAGGGTACAGGGGGCGGCCTGGAAACACCATATATTTT. Translating it yields CASSLGVGYRGRPGNTIYF.

The chain recombines TRBV15 with TRBJ1-3; 9 bases match TRBD1. Germline V lookup: CDR1 LNHNV, CDR2 YYDKDF (reference sequence). V gave up 3 bases and J gave up 2 bases; unmatched junction bases: 11. The CDR3 covers 18 residues. As DNA, the CDR3 is TGTGCCACCAGCAGTAGGTCGGGACAGGGATCCCCTGGAAACACCATATATTTT. This codes for CATSSRSGQGSPGNTIYF.

This rearrangement joins TRBV4-2 to TRBJ1-5; no definite D call. The CDR3 sequence is 15 residues long. Germline V gene data show CDR1 as LGHNA and CDR2 as YNFKEQ. V lost 5 bases and J 5 bases, leaving 16 bases between the germline ends. CDR3 DNA: TGTGCCAGCAGCTACCTACATTGGAGGGATCAGCCCCAGCATTTT. This gives the protein CASSYLHWRDQPQHF.

The V call is TRBV25-1, the J call TRBJ1-4; weak D call: TRBD1 (6 bases). Germline CDR1 MGHDK, CDR2 SYGVNS. The CDR3 has 17 residues. Trimming cost V 3 bases and J 5 bases, with 19 bases left between them. CDR3 region: CASSDTPTGPRNEKLFF. Here the CDR3 DNA reads TGTGCCAGCAGTGACACCCCCACAGGGCCCAGGAATGAAAAACTGTTTTTT.

The chain recombines TRBV10-2 with TRBJ2-7; 7 nucleotides line up with TRBD2. V trimming: 8 bases; J trimming: 6 bases; junction bases outside the gene matches: 10. Germline CDR1 and CDR2: WSHSY and SAAADI. The length of the CDR3 is 13 residues. The CDR3 DNA sequence: TGCGCCAGCGGGAGGGGTCAGGCTCTCGAGCAGTACTTC. This encodes CASGRGQALEQYF.

The rearrangement uses TRBV4-3 and TRBJ2-1; 9 nucleotides match TRBD2. CDR3 size: 16 residues. Germline-derived CDR1 and CDR2 are LGHNA and YSLEER. Germline trimming cut 4 bases from V and 2 bases from J; bases unmatched to any gene: 6. CDR3 protein: CASSPHPSGTYNEQFF. The DNA for the CDR3 is TGCGCCAGCAGCCCCCACCCTAGCGGGACCTACAATGAGCAGTTCTTC.

This clone was recorded once. The chain is built from TRBV7-8 and TRBJ1-5; 7 nucleotides agree with TRBD1. Trimming took 5 bases from V and 7 from J; bases not matched to a gene: 5. Germline loops: CDR1 SGHVS, CDR2 FQNEAQ. This CDR3 contains 13 residues. As DNA, the CDR3 is TGTGCCAGCAGCCCCGACAGGGACCAGCCCCAGCATTTT. This codes for CASSPDRDQPQHF.

This rearrangement joins TRBV5-1 to TRBJ1-2; 7 nucleotides align to TRBD1. J lost 7 bases, V lost 4 bases, and 7 bases had no gene match. The CDR3 totals 13 residues. Looked up from germline, CDR1 is SGHRS and CDR2 is YFSETQ. CDR3 bases: TGCGCCAGCAGCCCTCGGACAGGATGTGGCTACACCTTC. Its protein is CASSPRTGCGYTF.

This chain joins TRBV7-9 and TRBJ2-1; 10 bases match TRBD2. Germline CDR1 SEHNR, CDR2 FQNEAQ (reference sequence). This CDR3 region has 15 residues. With 5 bases clipped from V and 9 bases from J, the junction kept 10 bases outside the gene matches. The CDR3 loop is CASSPRRGLAIEQFF. Written as DNA, the CDR3 is TGTGCCAGCAGCCCCAGGCGGGGACTAGCGATTGAGCAGTTCTTC.

This chain uses TRBV21-1 with TRBJ1-1; whether TRBD1, the table's D call, matches the DNA was not checked. TRBV21-1 is assigned pseudogene status. This CDR3 region has 13 residues. The CDR3 sequence: CASSSGTGNEAFF. The CDR3 nucleotides read TGTGCCAGCAGCAGCGGGACAGGTAATGAAGCTTTCTTT.

The chain links TRBV11-2 to TRBJ2-7; 10 nucleotides align to TRBD1. V was clipped by 0 bases and J by 1 base; unmatched bases: 3. Germline V lookup: CDR1 SGHAT, CDR2 FQNNGV. CDR3 length: 16 residues. In DNA, the CDR3 is TGTGCCAGCAGCTTAGATCAGGGACAGGGGTCCTACGAGCAGTACTTC. It yields the protein CASSLDQGQGSYEQYF. Variable domain in full (rest from reference TRBV11-2 and TRBJ2-7): EAGVAQSPRYKIIEKRQSVAFWCNPISGHATLYWYQQILGQGPKLLIQFQNNGVVDDSQLPKDRFSAERLKGVDSTLKIQPAKLEDSAVYLCASSLDQGQGSYEQYFGPGTRLTVT.

The chain links TRBV9 to TRBJ2-2, with TRBD2 matching over 11 bases. Germline-derived CDR1 and CDR2 are SGDLS and YYNGEE. The CDR3 covers 16 residues. The trim removed 4 bases at V and 5 bases at J, leaving 7 bases unmatched. The CDR3 spells CASSSPGTSGTGELFF. CDR3 bases: TGTGCCAGCAGCAGTCCCGGGACTAGCGGAACCGGGGAGCTGTTTTTT. Supplemented by reference TRBV9 and TRBJ2-2, the full variable domain reads DSGVTQTPKHLITATGQRVTLRCSPRSGDLSVYWYQQSLDQGLQFLIQYYNGEERAKGNILERFSAQQFPDLHSELNLSSLELGDSALYFCASSSPGTSGTGELFFGEGSRLTVL.

V is TRBV19 and J is TRBJ2-7; the match to TRBD1 covers 7 bases. Trimming at V came to 7 bases and at J to 4 bases, leaving 10 bases not matched to a gene. CDR1 LNHDA and CDR2 SQIVND come from the germline V gene (reference sequence). This CDR3 has 14 residues. The CDR3 nucleotides are TGTGCCAGTACAGGAGTGGACAGGCCTTACGAGCAGTACTTC. Protein: CASTGVDRPYEQYF.

This clone was seen only once. This sequence joins TRBV5-6 and TRBJ2-5, with D possibly TRBD2 on 6 matching bases. CDR3 size: 13 residues. Trimming stripped 0 bases from V and 4 bases from J, with 7 bases between. CDR1 is SGHDT and CDR2 is YYEEEE in the germline V gene. CDR3 sequence: CASSLVGGETQYF. CDR3 DNA sequence: TGTGCCAGCAGCTTGGTGGGGGGAGAGACCCAGTACTTC.

The rearrangement joins TRBV6-1 to TRBJ2-7; D gene unclear. The length of the CDR3 is 12 residues. The germline gives CDR1 MNHNS, CDR2 SASEGT. The V end was cut by 6 bases, the J end by 2 bases, with 8 bases between. CDR3 in amino acids: CASSVLTYEQYF. DNA of the CDR3: TGTGCCAGCAGCGTCCTAACCTACGAGCAGTACTTC.

The chain joins TRBV9 to TRBJ2-1; the match to TRBD2 covers 9 bases. CDR1 is SGDLS and CDR2 is YYNGEE in the germline V gene. Losses at the gene ends were 3 bases for V and 4 bases for J; bases not matched to a gene: 5. The CDR3 is made up of 15 amino acids. CDR3 nucleotides: TGTGCCAGCAGCGAGACTAGCGGATCGTACAATGAGCAGTTCTTC. Amino acids: CASSETSGSYNEQFF.

CDR3 protein: CASSAVAGGLGHLYNEQFF. The CDR3 nucleotides are TGTGCCAGCAGCGCCGTAGCGGGAGGGCTCGGGCATTTGTACAATGAGCAGTTCTTC. The chain combines TRBV9 with TRBJ2-1, with TRBD2 matching 11 bases. Germline CDR1 is SGDLS and CDR2 is YYNGEE. The J segment lost 4 bases and the V segment lost 3 bases, leaving 15 bases of the junction unmatched. This CDR3 contains 19 residues.

The chain has TRBV5-1 and TRBJ1-2; D not certain. Per germline, CDR1 SGHRS and CDR2 YFSETQ. The V end was cut by 0 bases, the J end by 1 base, with 13 bases between. CDR3 length: 16 residues. The CDR3 region has the DNA TGCGCCAGCAGCTTGGGGGCGAATACTTATAACTATGGCTACACCTTC. Translating it yields CASSLGANTYNYGYTF.

The chain employs TRBV5-4 and TRBJ2-5; 7 positions match TRBD2. CDR3 length: 16 residues. CDR1 is SGHNT, CDR2 YYREEE, per germline (reference sequence). The ends lost 1 base at V and 3 bases at J; junction bases unmatched: 9. The DNA of the CDR3 is TGTGCCAGCAGCTTGAGGTCGGGACTAACAAAAGAGACCCAGTACTTC. Amino acid sequence: CASSLRSGLTKETQYF.

This sequence joins TRBV29-1 and TRBJ2-3, with 7 bases matching TRBD2. Unmatched junction bases numbered 43, after V lost 8 bases and J lost 8 bases. Germline V gene lookup returns CDR1 SQVTM and CDR2 ANQGSEA. The CDR3 loop spans 23 amino acids. This CDR3 is CSTDRPGLPFRPLQGLETITQYF. CDR3 sequence (DNA): TGCAGCACCGACAGACCGGGACTACCATTTCGCCCCCTCCAGGGTCTCGAAACAATTACGCAGTATTTT.

The rearrangement links TRBV4-3 to TRBJ2-6; 9 nucleotides line up with TRBD2. Germline V gene sequence: CDR1 LGHNA, CDR2 YSLEER. After removal of 0 bases from V and 1 base from J, the junction contained 13 bases not matched to a gene. The CDR3 is 21 amino acids. The CDR3 nucleotides are TGCGCCAGCAGCCAAGATCTTGCTCTAGCGGGACGAATGTCTGGGGCCAACGTCCTGACTTTC. Protein: CASSQDLALAGRMSGANVLTF.